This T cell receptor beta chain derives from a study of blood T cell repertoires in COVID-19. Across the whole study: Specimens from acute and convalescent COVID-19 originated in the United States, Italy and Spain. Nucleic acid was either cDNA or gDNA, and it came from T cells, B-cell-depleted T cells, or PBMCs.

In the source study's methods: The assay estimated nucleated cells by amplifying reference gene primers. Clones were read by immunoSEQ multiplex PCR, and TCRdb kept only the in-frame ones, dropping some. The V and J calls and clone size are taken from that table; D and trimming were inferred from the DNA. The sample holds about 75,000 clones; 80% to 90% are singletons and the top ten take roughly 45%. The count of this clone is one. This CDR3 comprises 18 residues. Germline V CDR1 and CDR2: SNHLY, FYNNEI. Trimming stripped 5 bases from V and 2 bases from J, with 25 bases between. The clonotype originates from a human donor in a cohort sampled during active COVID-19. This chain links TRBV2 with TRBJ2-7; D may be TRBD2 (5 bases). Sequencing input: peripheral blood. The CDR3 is CASSNAPPTRYYTYEQYF. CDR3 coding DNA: TGTGCCAGCAGTAACGCCCCTCCCACTAGATATTATACCTACGAGCAGTACTTC.